These T cell receptor beta chains were read from a single sample in a study of glioma-infiltrating T cells after dendritic cell vaccination. Using immunoSEQ multiplex PCR, the repertoire was profiled, and TCRdb retains in-frame clones only, with some absent. Found here are 98,000 or so clones, 80% of them singletons; the top ten hold 5.4%. The input for sequencing was blood, taken after dendritic cell vaccination. The receptors were gathered from a human donor with glioblastoma. CDR3s include the opening cysteine and the closing phenylalanine or tryptophan. D genes are given only for firm matches. Clone sizes are given selectively: once, few, many, or a class where the clone is expanded.

V	size	J	D	DNA	CDR3
TRBV5-1	.	TRBJ2-1	.	TGCGCCAGCAGCCTGGAGGGACAGTTTGTTTCAATCAAGTTCTTC	CASSLEGQFVSIKFF
TRBV19	.	TRBJ1-6	.	TGTGCCAGTACTTTGGTCCAGGGGTCACCCCTCCACTTT	CASTLVQGSPLHF
TRBV28	few	TRBJ2-5	TRBD2	TGTGCCAGCAGTTCCGCGGGGGGCCAAGAGACCCAGTACTTC	CASSSAGGQETQYF
TRBV7-2	.	TRBJ2-5	.	TGTGCCAGCAGCTTATACCGGGGAGAGACCCAGTACTTC	CASSLYRGETQYF
TRBV6-4	.	TRBJ1-1	.	TGTGCCAGCAGCCGACAGGATATGAACACTGAAGCTTTCTTT	CASSRQDMNTEAFF
TRBV5-1	once	TRBJ2-1	.	TGCGCCAGCAGCTTGATAGGCAGCGCTTCGTTCTATGAGCAGTTCTTC	CASSLIGSASFYEQFF
TRBV2	.	TRBJ2-4	TRBD1	TGTGCCAGCAGTGAGGGACAGGGGGCGATGGACATTCAGTACTTC	CASSEGQGAMDIQYF
TRBV30	few	TRBJ1-2	.	TGTGCCTGGAGTTCCGACAGACGGTATGGCTACACCTTC	CAWSSDRRYGYTF
TRBV6-6	.	TRBJ2-7	.	TGTGCCAGCGACCTCCGCGTTGGAGAGAGCTCCTACGAGCAGTACTTC	CASDLRVGESSYEQYF
TRBV19	.	TRBJ1-2	.	TGTGCCAGTAGTATAGGTCCCAGGGCGGGCTACACCTTC	CASSIGPRAGYTF
TRBV7-9	.	TRBJ2-5	TRBD2	TGTGCCAGCAGCTTAGTAGCTAGCGGGGGCCAGCTTACGCGGACCCAGTACTTC	CASSLVASGGQLTRTQYF
TRBV12-5	.	TRBJ2-3	.	TGTGCTAGTGGTTTAGGTAGCGGTGGTGGGGATACGCAGTATTTT	CASGLGSGGGDTQYF
TRBV10-3	.	TRBJ2-7	.	TGTGCCATCAGTGACATCTACGAGCAGTACTTC	CAISDIYEQYF
TRBV6-1	.	TRBJ1-1	.	TGTGCCAGCAGTTCGACAGAAAACACTGAAGCTTTCTTT	CASSSTENTEAFF
TRBV5-1	.	TRBJ2-7	.	TGCGCCAGCAGCTTGGTGGCTTCGGGGAGCTCCTACGAGCAGTACTTC	CASSLVASGSSYEQYF
TRBV30	.	TRBJ2-1	.	TGTGCCTGGAGGAGGCCCCTGGTTTCCGGAAACAATGAGCAGTTCTTC	CAWRRPLVSGNNEQFF
TRBV28	.	TRBJ2-3	.	TGTGCCAGCAGTTTTTCGGATACGCAGTATTTT	CASSFSDTQYF
TRBV7-8	.	TRBJ2-1	.	TGTGCCAGCAGCTTAGGGCTCTCCTACAATGAGCAGTTCTTC	CASSLGLSYNEQFF
TRBV29-1	.	TRBJ2-3	.	TGCAGCGTCCTCACCGGGGTCTCAGATACGCAGTATTTT	CSVLTGVSDTQYF
TRBV11-2	.	TRBJ1-5	TRBD1	TGTGCCAGCAGCTTAGGGGGACAGGGAGTGCAGCCCCAGCATTTT	CASSLGGQGVQPQHF
TRBV5-4	once	TRBJ2-5	TRBD1	TGTGCCAGCAGCGTACAGGGACAGGGGGGGGAGACCCAGTACTTC	CASSVQGQGGETQYF
TRBV27	.	TRBJ1-2	.	TGTGCCAGCAGTTTATCGGGCAGGGTACCTCCTTATGGCTACACCTTC	CASSLSGRVPPYGYTF
TRBV30	few	TRBJ2-3	.	TGTGCCTGGAGTGATCCCCGACACCCAGATACGCAGTATTTT	CAWSDPRHPDTQYF
TRBV18	.	TRBJ1-1	TRBD1	TGTGCCAGCTCACCAGGTACAGGGGCCATGAACACTGAAGCTTTCTTT	CASSPGTGAMNTEAFF
TRBV27	.	TRBJ2-1	TRBD1	TGTGCCAGCACCCCTGGGACAGGAGCCGGGGATGGGGAGCAGTTCTTC	CASTPGTGAGDGEQFF
TRBV10-1	.	TRBJ2-6	TRBD1	TGCGCCAGCAGTGAGTCGACAGGGGTGGCTGGGGCCAACGTCCTGACTTTC	CASSESTGVAGANVLTF
TRBV4-1	.	TRBJ1-3	TRBD1	TGCGCCAGCAGCCAAATCATAACAGGGGGCGGAAACACCATATATTTT	CASSQIITGGGNTIYF
TRBV9	.	TRBJ1-4	TRBD1	TGTGCCAGCAGCCCCCGACAGGGCGAAAATGAAAAACTGTTTTTT	CASSPRQGENEKLFF
TRBV6-5	.	TRBJ2-2	TRBD1	TGTGCCAGCAGTCACAAGACAGGGGGTGTGGGGGAGCTGTTTTTT	CASSHKTGGVGELFF
TRBV27	.	TRBJ1-5	.	TGTGCCAGCAGTACCCAGGGTGGCCAGCCCCAGCATTTT	CASSTQGGQPQHF
TRBV10-3	.	TRBJ1-5	.	TGTGCCATCAGGGACAGCCCCAATCAGCCCCAGCATTTT	CAIRDSPNQPQHF
TRBV10-2	.	TRBJ2-2	TRBD2	TGCGCCAGCAGTGAGCGACTAGCGGGATCCGGGGAGCTGTTTTTT	CASSERLAGSGELFF
TRBV19	.	TRBJ1-1	.	TGTGCCAGTAGTGGATTCGGGGGGAGCACTGAAGCTTTCTTT	CASSGFGGSTEAFF
TRBV25-1	.	TRBJ1-2	.	TGTGCCAGCAGTAGACTGTATGGCTACACCTTC	CASSRLYGYTF
TRBV30	few	TRBJ1-1	.	TGTGCCTGGAGATACGGGTTCACTGAAGCTTTCTTT	CAWRYGFTEAFF
TRBV30	.	TRBJ1-2	.	TGTGCCTGGAGTAGAGGGTATCTCGGCGATGGCTACACCTTC	CAWSRGYLGDGYTF
TRBV5-1	once	TRBJ1-2	.	TGCGCCAGCAGCTTGGGTCACGGGGCTAACTATGGCTACACCTTC	CASSLGHGANYGYTF
TRBV5-4	.	TRBJ2-2	.	TGTGCCAGCAGCGCGGGCGGAACTAACACCGGGGAGCTGTTTTTT	CASSAGGTNTGELFF
TRBV19	.	TRBJ1-1	TRBD1	TGTGCCAGTAGTCGTCCCGCTCGACAGGGGAATACTGAAGCTTTCTTT	CASSRPARQGNTEAFF
TRBV7-7	once	TRBJ1-1	TRBD1	TGTGCTAGCAGCCCGAAACAGGGGGCAAGAGCTTTCTTT	CASSPKQGARAFF
TRBV6-1	.	TRBJ2-7	.	TGTGCCACCCAGAGATGGCTCGGGGACGAGCAGTACTTC	CATQRWLGDEQYF
TRBV6-1	.	TRBJ2-7	TRBD2	TGTGCCAGCACTCCCAGCGGGAGGGCCCGCGAGCAGTACTTC	CASTPSGRAREQYF
TRBV12-5	.	TRBJ2-2	.	TGTGCTAGTTGTCTTTTGGGGGGTGGCACCGGGGAGCTGTTTTTT	CASCLLGGGTGELFF
TRBV4-1	.	TRBJ2-5	.	TGCGCCAGCAGCCAACTGGGACTCGGCCGGGAGACCCAGTACTTC	CASSQLGLGRETQYF
TRBV27	.	TRBJ1-2	TRBD1	TGTGCCAGCAGGGTAACGACAGGGGGCCTTAACTATGGCTACACCTTC	CASRVTTGGLNYGYTF
TRBV2	.	TRBJ1-2	.	TGTGCCAGCACCCAGGACGGGGATAGGGGCTACACCTTC	CASTQDGDRGYTF
TRBV2	.	TRBJ2-2	.	TGTGCCAGCAGTGAGCAGGGCAATATAAACACCGGGGAGCTGTTTTTT	CASSEQGNINTGELFF
TRBV4-1	once	TRBJ2-2	.	TGCGCCAGCAGCCACAAAGGGACTGAAAACACCGGGGAGCTGTTTTTT	CASSHKGTENTGELFF
TRBV2	.	TRBJ1-1	.	TGTGCCAGCAGTGAACGGGCAGGGGTATTGGACACTGAAGCTTTCTTT	CASSERAGVLDTEAFF